This T cell receptor (beta chain) comes out of a study of early T cells in non-severe SARS-CoV-2 infection. Study context: Sequencing targeted bulk RNA from unsorted whole blood, leaving chains unpaired.

Germline V gene data show CDR1 as SEHNR and CDR2 as FQNEAQ (reference sequence). V was cut by 4 bases and J by 0 bases, with 4 bases left in between. The CDR3 spans 12 residues. Researchers attached unique molecular identifiers to individual cDNA molecules. Each CDR3 protein is one row after TCRdb ran MiXCR on the 5' RACE reads. Of fewer than 85,000 distinct CDR3 sequences listed, around 13% were seen once; the top ten hold roughly 1.3%. This clonotype was detected once. Its antigen remains unknown. General study points: The matching step, a VDJdb search, favored anti-spike CD8 responses and missed private and CD4 specificities.

This sequence was found in an adult who was a healthcare worker with PCR-confirmed SARS-CoV-2 infection or an uninfected control (not recorded which). Sequenced input: whole blood. This sequence joins TRBV7-9 and TRBJ2-7; D gene unclear. The CDR3 nucleotides are TGTGCCAGCAGCTCCCACTCCTACGAGCAGTACTTC. Its translation is CASSSHSYEQYF.